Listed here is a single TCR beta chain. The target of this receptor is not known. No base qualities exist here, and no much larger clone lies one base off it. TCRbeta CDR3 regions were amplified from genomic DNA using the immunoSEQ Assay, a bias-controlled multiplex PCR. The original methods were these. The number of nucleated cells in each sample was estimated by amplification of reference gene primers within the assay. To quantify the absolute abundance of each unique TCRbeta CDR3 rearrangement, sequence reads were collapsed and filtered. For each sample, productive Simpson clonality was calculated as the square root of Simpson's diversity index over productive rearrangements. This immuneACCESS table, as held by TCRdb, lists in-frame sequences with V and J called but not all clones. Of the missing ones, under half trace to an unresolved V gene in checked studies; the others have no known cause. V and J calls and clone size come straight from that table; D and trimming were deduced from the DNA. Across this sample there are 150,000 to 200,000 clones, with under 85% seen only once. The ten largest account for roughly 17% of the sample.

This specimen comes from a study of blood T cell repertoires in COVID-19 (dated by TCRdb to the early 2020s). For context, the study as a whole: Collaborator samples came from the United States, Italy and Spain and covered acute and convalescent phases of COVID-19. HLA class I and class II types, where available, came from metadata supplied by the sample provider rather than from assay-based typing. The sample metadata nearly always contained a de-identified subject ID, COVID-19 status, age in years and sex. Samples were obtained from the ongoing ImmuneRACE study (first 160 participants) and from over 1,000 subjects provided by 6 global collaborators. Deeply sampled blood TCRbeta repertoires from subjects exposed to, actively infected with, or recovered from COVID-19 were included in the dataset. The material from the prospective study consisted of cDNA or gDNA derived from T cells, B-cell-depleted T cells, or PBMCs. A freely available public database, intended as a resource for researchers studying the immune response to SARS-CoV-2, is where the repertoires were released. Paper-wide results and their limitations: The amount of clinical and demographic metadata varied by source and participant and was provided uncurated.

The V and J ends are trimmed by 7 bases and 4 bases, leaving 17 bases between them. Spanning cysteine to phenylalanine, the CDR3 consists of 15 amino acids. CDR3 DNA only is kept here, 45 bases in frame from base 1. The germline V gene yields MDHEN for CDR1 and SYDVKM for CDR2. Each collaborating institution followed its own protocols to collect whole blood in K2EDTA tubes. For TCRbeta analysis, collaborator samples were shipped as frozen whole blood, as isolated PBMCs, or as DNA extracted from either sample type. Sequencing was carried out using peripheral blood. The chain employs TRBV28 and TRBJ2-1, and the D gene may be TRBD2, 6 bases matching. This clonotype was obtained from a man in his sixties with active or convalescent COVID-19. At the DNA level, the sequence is TGTGCCAGCACCCTTTCACTAGCTGGTTACAATGAGCAGTTCTTC. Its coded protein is CASTLSLAGYNEQFF. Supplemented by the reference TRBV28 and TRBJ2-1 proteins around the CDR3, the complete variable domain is DVKVTQSSRYLVKRTGEKVFLECVQDMDHENMFWYRQDPGLGLRLIYFSYDVKMKEKGDIPEGYSVSREKKERFSLILESASTNQTSMYLCASTLSLAGYNEQFFGPGTRLTVL.